The 6 T cell receptor beta chains below were found in one sample sequenced in a study of T-cell memory formation after mild COVID-19. TCRdb re-derived calls from the 5' RACE reads in MiXCR, one entry per CDR3 protein. The data hold 120,000 to 150,000 distinct CDR3 sequences, with about 19% observed a single time. Sequencing was carried out using PBMCs or a T cell subset sorted from them (not recorded which). The receptor set was obtained from an adult woman who had mild COVID-19 (a few samples of this study predate the infection). Cell type and time point are not known.

This clonotype appeared many times. The chain couples TRBV12-3 or TRBV12-4 to TRBJ2-1, with 9 bases identical to TRBD2. The CDR3 has 15 residues. The J segment lost 3 bases and the V segment lost 4 bases, leaving 4 bases of the junction unmatched. CDR3 nucleotides: TGTGCCAGCAGTTGGCTAGCGGGACTCTACAATGAGCAGTTCTTC. It translates to CASSWLAGLYNEQFF.

V usage is TRBV4-1 and J usage is TRBJ1-6; D remains unclear. The length of the CDR3 is 13 residues. CDR1 is MGHRA and CDR2 is YSYEKL in the germline V gene. With 2 bases removed from V and 9 bases from J, the gap between germline ends came to 8 bases. This chain's CDR3 is CASSQQAVSPLHF. CDR3 DNA: TGCGCCAGCAGCCAACAGGCCGTTTCACCCCTCCACTTT.

This chain's CDR3 is CASSLIKSRGQGATEAFF. DNA for the CDR3: TGTGCCAGCAGCTTAATCAAGAGTAGGGGCCAGGGGGCCACTGAAGCTTTCTTT. V gene TRBV7-2 combines with J gene TRBJ1-1; TRBD1 aligns across 8 bases. In germline, CDR1 is SGHTA, CDR2 FQGNSA. The ends lost 2 bases at V and 4 bases at J; junction bases unmatched: 15. The CDR3 totals 18 residues.

CDR3 amino acids: CASSWRRGGETQYF. The CDR3 DNA reads as TGTGCCAGCAGTTGGCGCCGGGGAGGGGAGACCCAGTACTTC. The chain uses TRBV27 and TRBJ2-5; 7 nucleotides match TRBD2. V lost 4 bases and J lost 5; bases outside the gene matches: 7. This CDR3 contains 14 residues. Germline V gene sequence: CDR1 MNHEY, CDR2 SMNVEV (reference sequence).

This clonotype was picked up a small number of times. CDR3 DNA sequence: TGTGCCAGCCCGGGGGGGAGTAGCGGGAGCACAGATACGCAGTATTTT. Translating gives CASPGGSSGSTDTQYF. The V and J genes are TRBV12-3 or TRBV12-4 and TRBJ2-3, with 8 bases aligning to TRBD2. This CDR3 is built from 16 residues. J gave up 0 bases and V 8 bases, and 10 bases lay outside the gene matches.

This clonotype has more than one count but fewer than ten. The chain has TRBV4-1 and TRBJ2-7; D gene uncertain. Deletions cut 0 bases from V and 0 bases from J, with 12 bases between. Germline CDR1 reads MGHRA; CDR2 reads YSYEKL. The CDR3 consists of 16 residues. The CDR3 coding sequence is TGCGCCAGCAGCCAAGATCGCGGCCGGAACTCCTACGAGCAGTACTTC. This gives the protein CASSQDRGRNSYEQYF.